This is a list of T cell receptor beta chains from one sample in a study of cytomegalovirus exposure and HLA in healthy donors. Libraries were prepared by immunoSEQ multiplex PCR; TCRdb keeps only in-frame clonotypes and omits some of them. The sample shows approximately 140,000 clones, approximately 80% of them seen only once. Sequencing was performed on PBMCs. The receptors shown here come from a woman between 40 and 50 years old in good health and CMV-seropositive. CDR3s include the opening cysteine and the closing phenylalanine or tryptophan. Each record gives: V gene, J gene, clone size, D gene, CDR3 protein, CDR3 DNA. A D gene is named only where the DNA matches it firmly. Not every row has a clone size; where given, it reads once, few, many or a size class.

v_gene: TRBV2
j_gene: TRBJ2-2
abundance: NA
d_gene: NA
CDR3aa: CASSEQGDGELFF
CDR3nt: TGTGCCAGCAGCGAGCAGGGTGACGGGGAGCTGTTTTTT

v_gene: TRBV21-1
j_gene: TRBJ1-2
abundance: NA
d_gene: NA
CDR3aa: CASSHRDTTNYGYTF
CDR3nt: TGTGCCAGCAGCCACCGGGACACCACTAACTATGGCTACACCTTC

v_gene: TRBV30
j_gene: TRBJ1-2
abundance: NA
d_gene: NA
CDR3aa: CAWMGGVGYGYTF
CDR3nt: TGTGCCTGGATGGGGGGGGTTGGCTATGGCTACACCTTC

v_gene: TRBV18
j_gene: TRBJ2-1
abundance: once
d_gene: TRBD2
CDR3aa: CASSPLSGTSGGNNEQFF
CDR3nt: TGTGCCAGCTCACCACTTTCCGGGACTAGCGGGGGTAACAATGAGCAGTTCTTC

v_gene: TRBV6-5
j_gene: TRBJ2-1
abundance: NA
d_gene: NA
CDR3aa: CASRTDTEQFF
CDR3nt: TGTGCCAGCAGAACCGACACGGAGCAGTTCTTC

v_gene: TRBV14
j_gene: TRBJ2-2
abundance: NA
d_gene: NA
CDR3aa: CASSQEAVWNTGELFF
CDR3nt: TGTGCCAGCAGCCAAGAAGCCGTGTGGAACACCGGGGAGCTGTTTTTT

v_gene: TRBV7-8
j_gene: TRBJ2-1
abundance: NA
d_gene: NA
CDR3aa: CASSPADWEQFF
CDR3nt: TGTGCCAGCAGCCCCGCTGACTGGGAGCAGTTCTTC

v_gene: TRBV5-1
j_gene: TRBJ1-2
abundance: NA
d_gene: NA
CDR3aa: CASSLGQGAGYTF
CDR3nt: TGCGCCAGCAGCTTGGGGCAGGGCGCTGGCTACACCTTC

v_gene: TRBV9
j_gene: TRBJ2-1
abundance: NA
d_gene: NA
CDR3aa: CASSAQMGRGEQFF
CDR3nt: TGTGCCAGCAGCGCCCAGATGGGTAGGGGAGAGCAGTTCTTC

v_gene: TRBV10-3
j_gene: TRBJ2-5
abundance: NA
d_gene: NA
CDR3aa: CAIRDSQETQYF
CDR3nt: TGTGCCATCAGGGACAGCCAAGAGACCCAGTACTTC

v_gene: TRBV4-2
j_gene: TRBJ1-4
abundance: NA
d_gene: NA
CDR3aa: CASSQGGGTNEKLFF
CDR3nt: TGTGCCAGCAGCCAAGGGGGGGGCACTAATGAAAAACTGTTTTTT

v_gene: TRBV19
j_gene: TRBJ2-2
abundance: NA
d_gene: TRBD1
CDR3aa: CASSKTEQGTGELFF
CDR3nt: TGTGCCAGTAGTAAGACGGAACAGGGGACCGGGGAGCTGTTTTTT

v_gene: TRBV11-2
j_gene: TRBJ2-3
abundance: NA
d_gene: NA
CDR3aa: CASSPGTSADTQYF
CDR3nt: TGTGCCAGCAGCCCCGGGACATCGGCAGATACGCAGTATTTT

v_gene: TRBV12-5
j_gene: TRBJ2-7
abundance: NA
d_gene: TRBD2
CDR3aa: CASGLEIAGGSYEQYF
CDR3nt: TGTGCTAGTGGTTTGGAGATAGCGGGGGGGTCCTACGAGCAGTACTTC

v_gene: TRBV5-1
j_gene: TRBJ2-3
abundance: once
d_gene: NA
CDR3aa: CASSLANRDSTDTQYF
CDR3nt: TGCGCCAGCAGCTTGGCTAACCGGGACTCAACCGATACGCAGTATTTT

v_gene: TRBV5-1
j_gene: TRBJ2-1
abundance: NA
d_gene: TRBD2
CDR3aa: CASSLVPSGGAEVQFF
CDR3nt: TGCGCCAGCAGCTTGGTGCCTAGCGGGGGGGCAGAGGTGCAGTTCTTC

v_gene: TRBV9
j_gene: TRBJ1-6
abundance: once
d_gene: TRBD1
CDR3aa: CASSGDRRNSPLHF
CDR3nt: TGTGCCAGCAGCGGGGACAGGCGGAATTCACCCCTCCACTTT

v_gene: TRBV6-5
j_gene: TRBJ1-2
abundance: once
d_gene: NA
CDR3aa: CASSYSPQGSCGYTF
CDR3nt: TGTGCCAGCAGTTACTCGCCCCAGGGGAGCTGTGGCTACACCTTC

v_gene: TRBV7-6
j_gene: TRBJ2-7
abundance: NA
d_gene: NA
CDR3aa: CASSSQGTDEQYF
CDR3nt: TGTGCCAGCAGCTCACAGGGAACTGACGAGCAGTACTTC

v_gene: TRBV4-1
j_gene: TRBJ1-2
abundance: NA
d_gene: NA
CDR3aa: CASSQDSTVDYGYTF
CDR3nt: TGCGCCAGCAGCCAAGATTCGACAGTCGACTATGGCTACACCTTC

v_gene: TRBV2
j_gene: TRBJ2-5
abundance: few
d_gene: NA
CDR3aa: CASSEGVQGIKETQYF
CDR3nt: TGTGCCAGCAGTGAAGGGGTTCAGGGTATCAAAGAGACCCAGTACTTC

v_gene: TRBV7-2
j_gene: TRBJ2-7
abundance: NA
d_gene: NA
CDR3aa: CASSLGRDRFAYEQYF
CDR3nt: TGTGCCAGCAGCTTAGGGAGAGACAGGTTCGCCTACGAGCAGTACTTC

v_gene: TRBV27
j_gene: TRBJ1-1
abundance: NA
d_gene: TRBD1
CDR3aa: CASSGQGTRVEAFF
CDR3nt: TGTGCCAGCAGCGGACAGGGGACAAGGGTTGAAGCTTTCTTT

v_gene: TRBV29-1
j_gene: TRBJ1-2
abundance: few
d_gene: NA
CDR3aa: CSVGSDSNYGYTF
CDR3nt: TGCAGCGTTGGTTCGGACAGCAACTATGGCTACACCTTC

v_gene: TRBV7-9
j_gene: TRBJ1-1
abundance: NA
d_gene: NA
CDR3aa: CSSSNPDRPGNTEAFF
CDR3nt: TGTTCCAGCAGTAATCCTGACAGGCCGGGGAACACTGAAGCTTTCTTT

v_gene: TRBV7-3
j_gene: TRBJ1-2
abundance: NA
d_gene: NA
CDR3aa: CASSLTGGSNYGYTF
CDR3nt: TGTGCCAGCAGCTTAACCGGCGGATCTAACTATGGCTACACCTTC

v_gene: TRBV4-2
j_gene: TRBJ1-6
abundance: NA
d_gene: TRBD1
CDR3aa: CASSHGTDNSPLHF
CDR3nt: TGTGCCAGCAGCCATGGGACAGATAATTCACCCCTCCACTTT

v_gene: TRBV11-2
j_gene: TRBJ1-2
abundance: NA
d_gene: NA
CDR3aa: CASSLGRTSGYTF
CDR3nt: TGTGCCAGCAGCTTGGGCCGCACCTCTGGCTACACCTTC

v_gene: TRBV18
j_gene: TRBJ2-7
abundance: NA
d_gene: TRBD1
CDR3aa: CASSQGQASEQYF
CDR3nt: TGTGCCAGCTCACAGGGACAGGCCTCCGAGCAGTACTTC

v_gene: TRBV5-1
j_gene: TRBJ2-7
abundance: NA
d_gene: NA
CDR3aa: CASSLASPYVSEQYF
CDR3nt: TGCGCCAGCAGCTTGGCGTCACCCTATGTGAGCGAGCAGTACTTC

v_gene: TRBV5-1
j_gene: TRBJ1-1
abundance: NA
d_gene: NA
CDR3aa: CASVHGGIGNGAFF
CDR3nt: TGCGCCAGCGTCCATGGAGGAATTGGCAACGGGGCTTTCTTT

v_gene: TRBV5-5
j_gene: TRBJ1-2
abundance: NA
d_gene: NA
CDR3aa: CASSLSPGTHSYGYTF
CDR3nt: TGTGCCAGCAGCTTGTCCCCGGGGACTCACTCCTATGGCTACACCTTC

v_gene: TRBV2
j_gene: TRBJ2-4
abundance: NA
d_gene: NA
CDR3aa: CASSSGRGWAKNIQYF
CDR3nt: TGTGCCAGCAGCAGCGGAAGAGGTTGGGCCAAAAACATTCAGTACTTC

v_gene: TRBV5-8
j_gene: TRBJ2-7
abundance: NA
d_gene: NA
CDR3aa: CASSLGQVSYEQYF
CDR3nt: TGTGCCAGCAGCTTAGGACAAGTCTCCTACGAGCAGTACTTC

v_gene: TRBV6-1
j_gene: TRBJ2-1
abundance: NA
d_gene: TRBD2
CDR3aa: CASSETGTNYNEQFF
CDR3nt: TGTGCCAGCAGTGAAACCGGGACTAACTACAATGAGCAGTTCTTC

v_gene: TRBV2
j_gene: TRBJ1-2
abundance: NA
d_gene: TRBD1
CDR3aa: CASRPPGQGNNYGYTF
CDR3nt: TGTGCCAGCAGACCCCCGGGACAGGGTAACAACTATGGCTACACCTTC

v_gene: TRBV7-9
j_gene: TRBJ1-2
abundance: NA
d_gene: NA
CDR3aa: CASSLNGVQGNYGYTF
CDR3nt: TGTGCCAGCAGCTTAAACGGCGTACAGGGTAACTATGGCTACACCTTC

v_gene: TRBV2
j_gene: TRBJ1-2
abundance: NA
d_gene: TRBD1
CDR3aa: CASSSNWDRINYGYTF
CDR3nt: TGTGCCAGCAGTTCAAACTGGGACAGGATCAACTATGGCTACACCTTC

v_gene: TRBV6-5
j_gene: TRBJ2-7
abundance: NA
d_gene: TRBD1
CDR3aa: CASRNRGRNEQYF
CDR3nt: TGTGCCAGCAGAAACAGGGGGCGAAACGAGCAGTACTTC